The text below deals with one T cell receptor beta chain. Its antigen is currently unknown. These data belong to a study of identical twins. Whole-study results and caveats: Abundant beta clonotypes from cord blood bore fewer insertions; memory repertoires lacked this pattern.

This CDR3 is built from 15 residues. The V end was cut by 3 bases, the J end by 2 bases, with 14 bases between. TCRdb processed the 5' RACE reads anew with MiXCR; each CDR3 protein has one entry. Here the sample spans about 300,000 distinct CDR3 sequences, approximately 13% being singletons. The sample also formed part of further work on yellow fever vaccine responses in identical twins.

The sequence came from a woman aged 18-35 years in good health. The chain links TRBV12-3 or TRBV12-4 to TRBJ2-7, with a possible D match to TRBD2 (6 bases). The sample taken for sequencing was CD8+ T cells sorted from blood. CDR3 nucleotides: TGTGCCAGCAGTTTTCGGAGGGACGGGACCTACGAGCAGTACTTC. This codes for CASSFRRDGTYEQYF.